The 27 T cell receptor beta chains reported below all come from one sample, sequenced in a study of blood T cell repertoires in COVID-19. Some clones are missing from TCRdb's copy, which holds only in-frame ones; the method was immunoSEQ multiplex PCR. This sample carries around 300,000 clones, around 90% of them seen once, and the ten largest clones take around 2.1%. Input material: peripheral blood. These receptors originate from a young man with active or convalescent COVID-19.

The CDR3 spells CASSLVRDETQYF. The DNA for the CDR3 is TGTGCCAGCAGCTTAGTCAGGGATGAGACCCAGTACTTC. V usage is TRBV7-3 and J usage is TRBJ2-5; D may be TRBD1 (5 bases). Trimming stripped 2 bases from V and 5 bases from J, with 9 bases between. CDR1 and CDR2 (germline): SGHTA, FQGTGA. The CDR3 runs to 13 residues.

V gene TRBV4-1 combines with J gene TRBJ1-1; D remains unclear. V lost 0 bases to trimming and J lost 4 bases, with 15 bases between them. This CDR3 has 16 residues. Germline V gene lookup returns CDR1 MGHRA and CDR2 YSYEKL. The CDR3 DNA reads TGCGCCAGCAGCCAAGATCTCGGCGGGGTTCCCACTGAAGCTTTCTTT. Its translation is CASSQDLGGVPTEAFF.

The V call is TRBV9, the J call TRBJ1-5; 10 bases line up with TRBD1. The CDR3 runs to 16 residues. Germline loops: CDR1 SGDLS, CDR2 YYNGEE. With 2 bases clipped from V and 2 bases from J, the junction kept 4 bases outside the gene matches. CDR3 DNA: TGTGCCAGCAGCGTCGGGACAGGGGTAGGCAATCAGCCCCAGCATTTT. Encoded protein: CASSVGTGVGNQPQHF.

The chain is built from TRBV28 and TRBJ2-2, with 7 positions matching TRBD2. There are 15 residues in the CDR3. The trim removed 7 bases at V and 5 bases at J, leaving 10 bases unmatched. The germline V gene has CDR1 MDHEN and CDR2 SYDVKM. The chain's CDR3 is CASKRGGSGTGELFF. CDR3 DNA sequence: TGTGCCAGCAAAAGGGGCGGGAGCGGTACCGGGGAGCTGTTTTTT.

This chain connects TRBV3-1 (or the pseudogene TRBV3-2) to TRBJ2-5; 7 bases match TRBD2. The CDR3 totals 14 residues. Germline V lookup: CDR1 LGHDT, CDR2 YNNKEL (reference sequence). Trimming removed 4 bases from V and 5 bases from J; junction bases left unmatched: 7. The chain's CDR3 is CASSLQRREETQYF. CDR3 in DNA: TGTGCCAGCAGCCTGCAGCGGCGGGAGGAGACCCAGTACTTC.

The genes are TRBV5-1 and TRBJ2-3, with a weak D call TRBD2 (6 bases). The CDR3 contains 17 residues. Germline CDR1 and CDR2: SGHRS and YFSETQ. V lost 1 base to trimming and J lost 5 bases, with 20 bases between them. CDR3 bases: TGCGCCAGCAGCTTGTTTGCGGGGAGAGCCGTTAGAGATACGCAGTATTTT. Residues: CASSLFAGRAVRDTQYF.

This clone was seen only once. The chain links TRBV27 to TRBJ2-7; D is unresolved. This CDR3 has 13 residues. V lost 0 bases and J lost 6, with 9 bases in between. Per germline, CDR1 MNHEY and CDR2 SMNVEV (reference sequence). The CDR3 DNA reads as TGTGCCAGCAGTTTATCGAGTACCTTCGAGCAGTACTTC. Protein product: CASSLSSTFEQYF.

This chain links TRBV2 with TRBJ1-5; possible D gene TRBD1, 5 bases. V was cut by 2 bases and J by 3 bases, with 11 bases left in between. The CDR3 spans 15 residues. Germline V CDR1 and CDR2: SNHLY, FYNNEI. In DNA form, the CDR3 reads TGTGCCAGCAGTGAAAGGGGCACTCACAATCAGCCCCAGCATTTT. Protein: CASSERGTHNQPQHF. The full variable domain, in which reference TRBV2 and TRBJ1-5 provide the parts outside the CDR3, is EPEVTQTPSHQVTQMGQEVILRCVPISNHLYFYWYRQILGQKVEFLVSFYNNEISEKSEIFDDQFSVERPDGSNFTLKIRSTKLEDSAMYFCASSERGTHNQPQHFGDGTRLSIL.

The genes are TRBV10-3 and TRBJ1-2; 8 bases line up with TRBD1. J lost 4 bases, V lost 5 bases, and 9 bases had no gene match. Germline V gene lookup returns CDR1 ENHRY and CDR2 SYGVKD. The CDR3 runs to 15 residues. This CDR3 is CAISSGTGNLYGYTF. The CDR3 DNA is TGTGCCATCAGTTCCGGGACAGGAAATCTCTATGGCTACACCTTC.

This rearrangement joins TRBV15 to TRBJ1-6; a weak D match, TRBD1 (5 bases). The CDR3 has 17 residues. V lost 3 bases and J lost 3, with 15 bases in between. Germline CDR1 reads LNHNV; CDR2 reads YYDKDF (reference sequence). CDR3 sequence (DNA): TGTGCCACCAGCAGTCCCGGGGGGGACTACTATAATTCACCCCTCCACTTT. The encoded protein is CATSSPGGDYYNSPLHF.

This chain connects TRBV10-3 to TRBJ2-1, with 11 bases that match TRBD2. The germline V gene has CDR1 ENHRY and CDR2 SYGVKD. V shed 6 bases, J shed 6 bases, and the junction held 10 bases outside the gene matches. The CDR3 covers 16 residues. CDR3 sequence: CAIRDNSGGVGNEQFF. The CDR3 coding sequence is TGTGCCATCAGAGACAATAGCGGGGGGGTTGGCAATGAGCAGTTCTTC.

The chain joins TRBV7-8 to TRBJ1-1; 10 nucleotides line up with TRBD1. This CDR3 comprises 14 residues. Germline CDR1 is SGHVS and CDR2 is FQNEAQ. The trim removed 3 bases at V and 6 bases at J, leaving 4 bases unmatched. The CDR3 region is CASSLDRGEPEAFF. In DNA, the CDR3 is TGTGCCAGCAGCTTGGACAGGGGGGAGCCTGAAGCTTTCTTT.

The CDR3 sequence is CASSYGGRIGYEQYF. CDR3 nucleotide sequence: TGTGCCAGCAGTTACGGGGGCAGGATCGGCTACGAGCAGTACTTC. The chain joins TRBV6-5 to TRBJ2-7; weak D call: TRBD1 (6 bases). The CDR3 is 15 amino acids. Trimming shortened V by 2 bases and J by 3 bases, and 14 bases separated the two germline ends. Germline CDR1 and CDR2: MNHEY and SVGAGI.

This clone was observed once. The chain uses TRBV5-5 and TRBJ1-6; 9 positions match TRBD1. This CDR3 has 15 amino acids. Germline loops: CDR1 SGHKS, CDR2 YYEKEE (reference sequence). The V segment lost 1 base and the J segment 10 bases; nucleotides outside the gene matches: 6. CDR3 in DNA: TGTGCCAGCAGCTTGCGGACAGGGGCTTTCTCACCCCTCCACTTT. This encodes CASSLRTGAFSPLHF. Full variable domain (outside the CDR3, taken from reference TRBV5-5 and TRBJ1-6): DAGVTQSPTHLIKTRGQQVTLRCSPISGHKSVSWYQQVLGQGPQFIFQYYEKEERGRGNFPDRFSARQFPNYSSELNVNALLLGDSALYLCASSLRTGAFSPLHFGNGTRLTVT.

This sequence joins TRBV5-1 and TRBJ1-2; the D is unclear. Trimming took off 4 bases at V and 4 bases at J, with 8 bases between the two ends. CDR1 SGHRS and CDR2 YFSETQ come from the germline V gene. CDR3 size: 12 residues. The CDR3: CASSMSSYGYTF. In DNA, the CDR3 is TGCGCCAGCAGCATGAGTTCCTATGGCTACACCTTC.

V gene TRBV6-5 combines with J gene TRBJ2-5; D possibly corresponds to TRBD1 (5 bases). V was clipped by 10 bases and J by 2 bases, with 11 bases between them. The germline V gene encodes CDR1 MNHEY and CDR2 SVGAGI. The CDR3 is made up of 12 amino acids. CDR3 protein: CATRTNQETQYF. The CDR3 DNA sequence: TGTGCCACCAGGACAAATCAAGAGACCCAGTACTTC.

This chain connects TRBV28 to TRBJ2-7, with TRBD1 as a possible D gene (6 bases). The CDR3 loop spans 13 amino acids. V was trimmed by 4 bases and J by 5 bases, leaving 12 bases between them. Germline-derived CDR1 and CDR2 are MDHEN and SYDVKM. This chain's CDR3 is CASSWTVIHEQYF. In DNA form, the CDR3 reads TGTGCCAGCAGTTGGACAGTCATCCACGAGCAGTACTTC. Drawing the rest from reference TRBV28 and TRBJ2-7, the complete variable domain is DVKVTQSSRYLVKRTGEKVFLECVQDMDHENMFWYRQDPGLGLRLIYFSYDVKMKEKGDIPEGYSVSREKKERFSLILESASTNQTSMYLCASSWTVIHEQYFGPGTRLTVT.

This chain connects TRBV19 to TRBJ2-7, with 7 bases identical to TRBD2. J was trimmed by 3 bases and V by 1 base; bases with no gene match: 3. The CDR3 spans 14 residues. Per germline, CDR1 LNHDA and CDR2 SQIVND (reference sequence). The CDR3 DNA sequence: TGTGCCAGTAGTATAGGGACTAGGAACTACGAGCAGTACTTC. It codes for CASSIGTRNYEQYF. Full variable domain (missing parts from reference TRBV19 and TRBJ2-7): DGGITQSPKYLFRKEGQNVTLSCEQNLNHDAMYWYRQDPGQGLRLIYYSQIVNDFQKGDIAEGYSVSREKKESFPLTVTSAQKNPTAFYLCASSIGTRNYEQYFGPGTRLTVT.

The rearrangement joins TRBV28 to TRBJ1-1; TRBD1 matches at 7 bases. V shed 3 bases, J shed 2 bases, and the junction held 9 bases outside the gene matches. CDR1 is MDHEN, CDR2 SYDVKM, per germline. This CDR3 region has 16 residues. CDR3 DNA: TGTGCCAGCAGTTTCAAGGGGGCGAGTTATAACACTGAAGCTTTCTTT. This sequence encodes CASSFKGASYNTEAFF.

In the case of this clone: One end of the junction fails to match germline, which may point to a read error. V and J are TRBV19 and TRBJ1-6; D perhaps matches TRBD1 (6 bases). Germline loops: CDR1 LNHDA, CDR2 SQIVND (reference sequence). CDR3 length: 14 residues. The CDR3 loop reads CASTIDRMNSPLHF. CDR3 DNA sequence: TGTGCCAGTACTATAGACAGGATGAATTCACCCCTCCACTTT.

This clone was recorded a few times. The genes are TRBV7-6 and TRBJ2-5; tentative D call: TRBD2 (7 bases). This CDR3 has 15 residues. Germline CDR1 is SGHVS and CDR2 is FNYEAQ. Between the trimmed V and J ends, which lost 2 bases and 6 bases, there was a span of 16 bases. In nucleotides, the CDR3 is TGTGCCAGCAGCTTAACGGCGGGGGCGCGGAAGACCCAGTACTTC. Its protein is CASSLTAGARKTQYF.

The chain employs TRBV7-9 and TRBJ1-4, with no clear D. V lost 3 bases and J 0 bases, leaving 5 bases between the germline ends. From germline, CDR1 is SEHNR and CDR2 FQNEAQ (reference sequence). The CDR3 sequence is 14 residues long. CDR3 in DNA: TGTGCCAGCAGCTTCAGGACAACTAATGAAAAACTGTTTTTT. It encodes CASSFRTTNEKLFF.

This chain uses TRBV15 with TRBJ1-2; no reliable D call. Trimming took off 5 bases at V and 3 bases at J, with 10 bases between the two ends. CDR3 size: 13 residues. Germline-derived CDR1 and CDR2 are LNHNV and YYDKDF (reference sequence). The CDR3 DNA sequence: TGTGCCACCAGCGAGATCCTCTACTATGGCTACACCTTC. This gives the protein CATSEILYYGYTF.

This clone occurred once. V is TRBV28 and J is TRBJ1-3; no definite D call. The germline CDR1 and CDR2 sequences are MDHEN and SYDVKM. The CDR3 has 16 residues. V was trimmed by 2 bases and J by 0 bases, leaving 11 bases between them. CDR3 in amino acids: CASSLLDRSSGNTIYF. The CDR3 region has the DNA TGTGCCAGCAGTTTACTTGACCGGAGCTCTGGAAACACCATATATTTT.

The chain carries TRBV12-5 and TRBJ2-7, with 7 bases identical to TRBD1. The CDR3 length is 13 residues. With 1 base clipped from V and 3 bases from J, the junction kept 0 bases outside the gene matches. Looked up from germline, CDR1 is LGHNT and CDR2 is FRNRAP. The DNA for the CDR3 is TGTGCTAGTGGTTTGGACAGGGGCTACGAGCAGTACTTC. This codes for CASGLDRGYEQYF. Based on the CDR3 plus reference TRBV12-5 and TRBJ2-7, the full variable domain is DARVTQTPRHKVTEMGQEVTMRCQPILGHNTVFWYRQTMMQGLELLAYFRNRAPLDDSGMPKDRFSAEMPDATLATLKIQPSEPRDSAVYFCASGLDRGYEQYFGPGTRLTVT.

This chain uses TRBV11-3 with TRBJ2-5; 13 positions match TRBD2. The CDR3 has 16 residues. Germline loops: CDR1 SGHNT, CDR2 YENEEA. Germline trimming cut 4 bases from V and 2 bases from J; bases unmatched to any gene: 4. The CDR3, as DNA: TGTGCCAGCAGCTCGAGGACTAGCGGGGGACAAGAGACCCAGTACTTC. It translates to CASSSRTSGGQETQYF. The variable domain in full, completed from reference TRBV11-3 and TRBJ2-5, reads EAGVVQSPRYKIIEKKQPVAFWCNPISGHNTLYWYLQNLGQGPELLIRYENEEAVDDSQLPKDRFSAERLKGVDSTLKIQPAELGDSAVYLCASSSRTSGGQETQYFGPGTRLLVL.

The rearrangement uses TRBV9 and TRBJ2-7; D gene uncertain. V was shortened by 3 bases and J by 3 bases, with 10 bases between the two germline ends. CDR1 and CDR2 from the germline V gene are SGDLS and YYNGEE. This CDR3 is built from 13 residues. The CDR3 region has the DNA TGTGCCAGCAGCGGAAATTCAGGCTACGAGCAGTACTTC. Protein product: CASSGNSGYEQYF.